This T cell receptor beta chain was sequenced for a study of blood T cell repertoires in COVID-19. Study information: Researchers got acute and convalescent COVID-19 samples from the United States, Italy and Spain. PBMCs, B-cell-depleted T cells, or T cells were the source of the cDNA or gDNA that made up the material.

Germline V gene data show CDR1 as SNHLY and CDR2 as FYNNEI. CDR3 size: 15 residues. Trimming took off 5 bases at V and 1 base at J, with 12 bases between the two ends. Source study methods: From reference gene primer amplification, estimates of nucleated cell counts were derived. This table comes from immunoSEQ multiplex PCR, and its TCRdb copy is limited to in-frame clones, with some not included. From that table come the V and J calls and clone size; the DNA was used to work out D and trimming. This sample has about 150,000 clones, with about 77% found just once. The sequenced material came from peripheral blood. J is TRBJ1-5 and V is TRBV2; D is possibly TRBD1 (5 bases). This TCR came from a woman at least 80 years old with acute or convalescent COVID-19. The CDR3 DNA reads as TGTGCCAGCAGTCCGGACATGAGCAGCAATCAGCCCCAGCATTTT. Encoded protein: CASSPDMSSNQPQHF.